This T cell receptor (beta chain) was documented in a study of blood T cell repertoires in COVID-19. Study details: T cells, B-cell-depleted T cells, or PBMCs supplied cDNA or gDNA.

Per the authors' pipeline: Estimation of nucleated cell counts was performed using reference gene primer amplification. The assay was immunoSEQ multiplex PCR, and TCRdb's table has in-frame clones only and misses some. The D gene and trimming were derived from the DNA, and the V and J assignments and clone size from that table. The sample lists under 350,000 clones, around 86% occurring once. The CDR3 totals 15 residues. V was pared by 0 bases and J by 0 bases, with 1 base of the junction left unmatched. Germline V gene sequence: CDR1 SGHRS, CDR2 YFSETQ. The clonotype was recovered from a human donor in a cohort sampled during active COVID-19. The sample comprised peripheral blood. The chain links TRBV5-1 to TRBJ1-1; TRBD1 matches 8 bases. CDR3 bases: TGCGCCAGCAGCTTGGACAGGGGGATGAACACTGAAGCTTTCTTT. This gives the protein CASSLDRGMNTEAFF.